This paragraph covers one TCR beta chain sequence. Some clones are missing from TCRdb's copy, which holds only in-frame ones; the method was immunoSEQ multiplex PCR. Here the sample spans 150,000 to 200,000 clones, 80% to 90% being singletons. The sample comes from a study of blood T cell repertoires in COVID-19. Study context: In each case, the material was cDNA or gDNA derived from T cells, B-cell-depleted T cells, or PBMCs.

Sequencing used peripheral blood. This sequence was found in a man in his fifties with active or convalescent COVID-19.

CDR3 sequence (DNA): TGTCTTACGCAGGGGGCCCTCTATAATTCACCCCTCCACTTT. Its translation is CLTQGALYNSPLHF. The chain links TRBV6-6 to TRBJ1-6, with 8 bases that match TRBD1. Germline V gene sequence: CDR1 MNHNY, CDR2 SVGAGI (reference sequence). This CDR3 is 14 amino acids long.